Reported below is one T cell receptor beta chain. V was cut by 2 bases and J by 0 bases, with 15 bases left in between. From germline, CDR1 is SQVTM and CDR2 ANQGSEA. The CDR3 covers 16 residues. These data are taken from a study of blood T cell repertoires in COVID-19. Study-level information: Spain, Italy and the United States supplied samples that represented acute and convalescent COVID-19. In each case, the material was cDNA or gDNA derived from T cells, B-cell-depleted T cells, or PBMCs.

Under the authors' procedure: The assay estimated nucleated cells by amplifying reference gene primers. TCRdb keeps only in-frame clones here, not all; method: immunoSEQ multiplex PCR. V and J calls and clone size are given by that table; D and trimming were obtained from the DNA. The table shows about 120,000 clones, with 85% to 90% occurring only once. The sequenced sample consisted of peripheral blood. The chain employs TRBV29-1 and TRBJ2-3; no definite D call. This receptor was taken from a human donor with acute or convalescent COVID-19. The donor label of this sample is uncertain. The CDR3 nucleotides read TGCAGCGTTGAATGGCTGAGGCAGACTAGCACAGATACGCAGTATTTT. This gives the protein CSVEWLRQTSTDTQYF.